The 21 T cell receptor beta chains below were found in one sample sequenced in a study of T cell repertoires in cytomegalovirus infection. TCRdb reprocessed the reads with MiXCR, giving one entry per CDR3 protein. The sample carries a few hundred thousand distinct CDR3 sequences, about a quarter recorded once. The specimen was PBMCs. Receptors originate from a human donor in good health (CMV status not recorded). Some clones in this sample may be carry-over from other donors' samples.

The gene calls are TRBV6-6 and TRBJ2-1, with 10 bases that match TRBD1. Germline V gives CDR1 MNHNY, CDR2 SVGAGI (reference sequence). Germline trimming cut 8 bases from V and 6 bases from J; bases unmatched to any gene: 1. This CDR3 has 12 amino acids. The CDR3 sequence: CASGDRGNEQFF. CDR3 nucleotide sequence: TGTGCCAGCGGGGACAGGGGCAATGAGCAGTTCTTC.

The V gene is TRBV4-1, the J gene TRBJ2-1; 10 bases align to TRBD1. The V gene's germline CDR1 is MGHRA and CDR2 YSYEKL. V lost 2 bases, J lost 3 bases, and 7 bases stayed unmatched. The CDR3 contains 17 residues. The CDR3: CASSQIPGTGVYNEQFF. CDR3 DNA: TGCGCCAGCAGCCAAATTCCCGGGACAGGGGTCTACAATGAGCAGTTCTTC.

This chain joins TRBV7-2 and TRBJ1-1; tentatively, D is TRBD1 (5 bases). The germline CDR1 and CDR2 sequences are SGHTA and FQGNSA. There are 14 residues in the CDR3. The V end lost 4 bases, the J end lost 11 bases, and 20 bases lay between the germline ends. This chain's CDR3 is CASSSPKRGWGAFF. The CDR3 DNA reads TGTGCCAGCAGCTCCCCAAAGAGGGGATGGGGGGCTTTCTTT.

This clonotype was seen just once. The CDR3, as DNA: TGTGCCAGCAGCCCTCGGCCCAAAGAGACCCAGTACTTC. Protein sequence: CASSPRPKETQYF. The chain joins TRBV6-6 to TRBJ2-5, with no clear D. V was clipped by 6 bases and J by 3 bases, with 11 bases between them. Per the germline V gene, CDR1 is MNHNY and CDR2 is SVGAGI (reference sequence). This CDR3 spans 13 amino acids.

This clonotype was observed a single time. Compared with germline, one end of the junction differs, possibly owing to a read error. This chain connects TRBV7-2 to TRBJ1-2, with D perhaps TRBD1 (5 bases). From germline, CDR1 is SGHTA and CDR2 FQGNSA. The CDR3 is 13 residues long. The CDR3 region has the DNA TGTGCCAGCAGCTTCCCAGGGAACTATGGCTACATCTTC. This codes for CASSFPGNYGYIF.

The chain employs TRBV19 and TRBJ1-1, with D uncertain. The CDR3 has 14 amino acids. The germline CDR1 and CDR2 sequences are LNHDA and SQIVND (reference sequence). Trimming removed 2 bases at V and 0 bases at J, with 7 bases between. The CDR3, as DNA: TGTGCCAGTAGTATACCCCCCTTGAACACTGAAGCTTTCTTT. Protein product: CASSIPPLNTEAFF.

This chain joins TRBV6-8 and TRBJ1-2, with D tentatively TRBD1 (6 bases). The germline V gene has CDR1 MNHGY and CDR2 SAAAGT. V was clipped by 10 bases and J by 4 bases, with 22 bases between them. The CDR3 has 15 amino acids. The CDR3 is CATLFLTGSPYGYTF. DNA of the CDR3: TGTGCCACTCTCTTTTTGACAGGAAGCCCCTATGGCTACACCTTC.

This clonotype turned up a few times. The gene calls are TRBV28 and TRBJ2-5; TRBD2 matches at 12 bases. The V gene's germline CDR1 is MDHEN and CDR2 SYDVKM. The trim removed 1 base at V and 4 bases at J, leaving 4 bases unmatched. The length of the CDR3 is 16 residues. The CDR3 loop is CASSLFSSGRVETQYF. In DNA, the CDR3 is TGTGCCAGCAGTTTATTTTCTAGCGGGAGGGTAGAGACCCAGTACTTC.

This clonotype was picked up a small number of times. The genes are TRBV9 and TRBJ2-6; 9 bases line up with TRBD2. Germline V CDR1 and CDR2: SGDLS, YYNGEE. Trimming took 2 bases from V and 0 from J; bases not matched to a gene: 6. The CDR3 is 18 residues long. As DNA, the CDR3 is TGTGCCAGCAGCGTTAGTCTAGCGGGGTTCTCTGGGGCCAACGTCCTGACTTTC. Its translation: CASSVSLAGFSGANVLTF.

This clonotype was observed a handful of times. The chain has TRBV28 and TRBJ1-1; D is perhaps TRBD1 (5 bases). CDR1 and CDR2 (germline): MDHEN, SYDVKM. V was cut by 8 bases and J by 4 bases, with 11 bases left in between. The CDR3 length is 12 residues. CDR3 sequence (DNA): TGTGCCAGCCAGGGACCGACCACTGAAGCTTTCTTT. Translating it yields CASQGPTTEAFF.

This clonotype turned up a few times. The chain couples TRBV7-2 to TRBJ2-3; 8 nucleotides align to TRBD2. CDR1 is SGHTA, CDR2 FQGNSA, per germline. Trimming took 0 bases from V and 2 from J; bases not matched to a gene: 10. The CDR3 is 18 residues long. CDR3 sequence reads: CASSLASGRAPPTDTQYF. CDR3 nucleotides: TGTGCCAGCAGCTTAGCAAGCGGGAGAGCCCCCCCCACAGATACGCAGTATTTT.

Note on this clonotype: This could be a read error, since a much larger clone is one nucleotide away. The chain couples TRBV7-2 to TRBJ1-3; the D is unclear. CDR1 SGHTA and CDR2 FQGNSA come from the germline V gene. The CDR3 extends over 16 amino acids. CDR3 protein: CASSLSDGSSGNTIHF. CDR3 nucleotide sequence: TGTGCCAGCAGCCTCTCGGACGGGAGCTCTGGAAACACCATACATTTT.

This clonotype was seen many times. CDR3: CASSWTLKGNTEAFF. The CDR3 DNA follows: TGTGCCAGCAGTTGGACGCTAAAGGGGAACACTGAAGCTTTCTTT. This chain uses TRBV12-3 or TRBV12-4 with TRBJ1-1; no reliable D call. The CDR3 runs to 15 residues. The ends were cut back, 4 bases at V and 1 base at J, with 13 bases in the middle.

V usage is TRBV11-2 and J usage is TRBJ2-1, with 7 bases that match TRBD2. Germline CDR1 is SGHAT and CDR2 is FQNNGV. The CDR3 has 17 amino acids. Losses at the gene ends were 5 bases for V and 0 bases for J; bases not matched to a gene: 10. The CDR3 region has the DNA TGTGCCAGCAGCCCGCGTCCCGGGACTACCTCCTACAATGAGCAGTTCTTC. Protein product: CASSPRPGTTSYNEQFF.

Only one count was recorded for this clonotype. V is TRBV19 and J is TRBJ2-1, with 9 bases fitting TRBD2. V lost 1 base, J lost 8 bases, and 6 bases stayed unmatched. CDR3 length: 15 amino acids. The germline gives CDR1 LNHDA, CDR2 SQIVND (reference sequence). The CDR3, as DNA: TGTGCCAGTAGTATAGTGAATAGCGGGAGCCATGAGCAGTTCTTC. Encoded protein: CASSIVNSGSHEQFF.

This clonotype was counted a few times. This chain links TRBV12-3 or TRBV12-4 with TRBJ1-2; the D is unclear. Trimming removed 4 bases from V and 4 bases from J, with 13 bases in between. The CDR3 extends over 14 amino acids. CDR3: CASSYRASSYGYTF. The CDR3 region has the DNA TGTGCCAGCAGTTACCGGGCGTCTAGCTATGGCTACACCTTC.

The chain uses TRBV4-3 and TRBJ1-6, with D possibly matching TRBD1 (5 bases). Trimming shortened V by 0 bases and J by 9 bases, and 12 bases separated the two germline ends. Germline-derived CDR1 and CDR2 are LGHNA and YSLEER. There are 15 residues in the CDR3. The CDR3 is CASSQEGPSGSPLHF. DNA for the CDR3: TGCGCCAGCAGCCAAGAGGGGCCCTCGGGTTCACCCCTCCACTTT.

This clonotype was picked up one time. The rearrangement links TRBV10-3 to TRBJ2-3, with TRBD1 identical over 7 bases. The junction had 17 bases not matched to a gene; V was cut back by 6 bases and J by 2 bases. This CDR3 is 18 amino acids long. Per the germline V gene, CDR1 is ENHRY and CDR2 is SYGVKD. The CDR3: CAIRLDARDRTHTDTQYF. In DNA form, the CDR3 reads TGTGCCATCAGGTTAGATGCCCGGGACAGAACCCACACAGATACGCAGTATTTT.

This clonotype was counted ten times or more. This CDR3 is CASSLASGHAYEQYF. CDR3 nucleotide sequence: TGTGCCAGCAGCTTAGCTAGCGGGCATGCCTACGAGCAGTACTTC. The chain recombines TRBV7-2 with TRBJ2-7; 7 bases align to TRBD2. Germline V gives CDR1 SGHTA, CDR2 FQGNSA. The CDR3 is 15 amino acids. V was clipped by 0 bases and J by 2 bases; unmatched bases: 4. Based on the CDR3 plus reference TRBV7-2 and TRBJ2-7, the full variable domain is GAGVSQSPSNKVTEKGKDVELRCDPISGHTALYWYRQSLGQGLEFLIYFQGNSAPDKSGLPSDRFSAERTGGSVSTLTIQRTQQEDSAVYLCASSLASGHAYEQYFGPGTRLTVT.

This clonotype was counted between two and nine times. This chain joins TRBV4-3 and TRBJ1-2, with D uncertain. The CDR3 extends over 13 amino acids. Germline CDR1 and CDR2: LGHNA and YSLEER. Trimming cost V 0 bases and J 6 bases, with 8 bases left between them. Here the CDR3 reads CASSQDLGHGYTF. CDR3 DNA sequence: TGCGCCAGCAGCCAAGACCTCGGGCATGGCTACACCTTC.

The chain employs TRBV20-1 and TRBJ2-5; either TRBD1 or TRBD2 may fit D (5 bases each). The CDR3 contains 14 residues. The V end lost 4 bases, the J end lost 8 bases, and 20 bases lay between the germline ends. Germline V gene lookup returns CDR1 DFQATT and CDR2 SNEGSKA (reference sequence). CDR3 nucleotide sequence: TGCAGTGCTAACTTCGGCCTGGGGGTGGAAACCCAGTACTTC. It encodes CSANFGLGVETQYF.